One sample yielded the 27 T cell receptor beta chains listed below, sequenced in a study of blood T cells in healthy people across ages. A second PCR, run for roughly 7 to 11 cycles, used a sample-barcoded 5' primer plus a J-beta primer mix. TCRdb reprocessed the 5' RACE reads via MiXCR and lists one record per CDR3 protein. The sample consists of over 1,200,000 distinct CDR3 sequences, approximately 59% of them appearing once. The material sequenced was blood. These receptor sequences come from a man between 18 and 35 years old in good health.

The chain is built from TRBV4-1 and TRBJ2-6; D perhaps matches TRBD1 (6 bases). The CDR3 is made up of 19 amino acids. CDR1 MGHRA and CDR2 YSYEKL come from the germline V gene. V lost 4 bases and J lost 0, with 19 bases in between. The CDR3 DNA reads as TGCGCCAGCAGCCCGTCACCGGGACACCTAGTCTCTGGGGCCAACGTCCTGACTTTC. This sequence encodes CASSPSPGHLVSGANVLTF.

This clonotype came up a few times. In DNA form, the CDR3 reads TGTGCCAGCAGTTACTTAGGGACAGGGGAAGAGACCCAGTACTTC. Translating it yields CASSYLGTGEETQYF. The chain combines TRBV6-5 with TRBJ2-5, with 10 bases matching TRBD1. Germline CDR1 is MNHEY and CDR2 is SVGAGI. The CDR3 loop spans 15 amino acids. Trimming took 1 base from V and 3 from J; bases not matched to a gene: 2.

The chain combines TRBV18 with TRBJ2-4; D gene uncertain. Trimming stripped 5 bases from V and 0 bases from J, with 14 bases between. There are 16 residues in the CDR3. The germline CDR1 and CDR2 sequences are KGHSH and LQKENI. The CDR3 region has the DNA TGTGCCAGCTCAGACGCACGGGCACTAGCCAAAAACATTCAGTACTTC. Protein product: CASSDARALAKNIQYF.

The chain recombines TRBV29-1 with TRBJ1-1, with D unresolved. From germline, CDR1 is SQVTM and CDR2 ANQGSEA. Trimming cost V 3 bases and J 0 bases, with 5 bases left between them. There are 12 residues in the CDR3. The CDR3, as DNA: TGCAGCGTTGACGGCCTGAACACTGAAGCTTTCTTT. Translating gives CSVDGLNTEAFF. The variable domain in full, with the rest retrieved from reference TRBV29-1 and TRBJ1-1, is SAVISQKPSRDICQRGTSLTIQCQVDSQVTMMFWYRQQPGQSLTLIATANQGSEATYESGFVIDKFPISRPNLTFSTLTVSNMSPEDSSIYLCSVDGLNTEAFFGQGTRLTVV.

A single count supports this clonotype. V usage is TRBV2 and J usage is TRBJ2-5, with TRBD2 as a possible D gene (5 bases). The CDR3 length is 13 residues. Trimming removed 8 bases from V and 0 bases from J, with 10 bases in between. Looked up from germline, CDR1 is SNHLY and CDR2 is FYNNEI. In DNA, the CDR3 is TGTGCCAGCGAGTCCGGGGACCAAGAGACCCAGTACTTC. Its translation: CASESGDQETQYF.

In this sample, this clonotype turned up many times. This sequence joins TRBV3-1 and TRBJ2-7, with D uncertain. Trimming stripped 1 base from V and 6 bases from J, with 10 bases between. This CDR3 region has 13 residues. CDR1 LGHDT and CDR2 YNNKEL come from the germline V gene (reference sequence). Here the CDR3 DNA reads TGTGCCAGCAGCCAAGGGCTAGAGCTCGAGCAGTACTTC. This encodes CASSQGLELEQYF.

V usage is TRBV3-1 and J usage is TRBJ1-2; TRBD1 agrees at 9 bases. Germline CDR1 LGHDT, CDR2 YNNKEL (reference sequence). Unmatched junction bases numbered 5, after V lost 0 bases and J lost 9 bases. The CDR3 has 14 amino acids. CDR3 sequence: CASSQDGQGRSYTF. The DNA of the CDR3 is TGTGCCAGCAGCCAAGACGGACAGGGGAGGAGCTACACCTTC.

The chain carries TRBV7-9 and TRBJ2-3; unclear D gene. Germline V gene lookup returns CDR1 SEHNR and CDR2 FQNEAQ (reference sequence). This CDR3 spans 17 amino acids. The V and J ends lost 5 bases and 6 bases respectively, with 24 bases between them. This CDR3 is CASSPDSATRSRDTQYF. The DNA of the CDR3 is TGTGCCAGCAGCCCAGACTCGGCTACCCGGAGTAGGGATACGCAGTATTTT.

V gene TRBV20-1 combines with J gene TRBJ2-7, with 13 positions matching TRBD2. Germline V gives CDR1 DFQATT, CDR2 SNEGSKA (reference sequence). This CDR3 has 15 amino acids. V lost 4 bases and J lost 6; bases outside the gene matches: 9. The CDR3 DNA reads TGCAGTGCTATCCGACTAGCGGGAGGAGGACTCGAGCAGTACTTC. This gives the protein CSAIRLAGGGLEQYF.

This clonotype showed up just once. One end of the junction does not line up with germline, which may come from a read error. This chain's CDR3 is CSVRDGRRRGRNEQYF. CDR3 bases: TGCAGTGTTAGAGATGGCCGAAGACGAGGTAGAAACGAGCAGTACTTC. V is TRBV20-1 and J is TRBJ2-5; D not certain. The J call is uncertain, as TRBJ2-7 better fits the DNA end. The germline V gene has CDR1 DFQATT and CDR2 SNEGSKA (reference sequence). The length of the CDR3 is 16 residues.

A few counts support this clonotype. V usage is TRBV5-1 and J usage is TRBJ2-1; D is tentatively TRBD1 or TRBD2 (5 bases each). The CDR3 is 17 amino acids. Germline V gene lookup returns CDR1 SGHRS and CDR2 YFSETQ. Between the trimmed V and J ends, which lost 0 bases and 7 bases, there was a span of 20 bases. The CDR3 coding sequence is TGCGCCAGCAGCTTGGGGGGCCGAGGGATCCTTGGGAATGAGCAGTTCTTC. It specifies CASSLGGRGILGNEQFF.

CDR3 sequence (DNA): TGCGCCAGCAGCCAAGAAGGCCCGGCAGGGGGCGGGGAGCAGTACTTC. This codes for CASSQEGPAGGGEQYF. The chain employs TRBV4-1 and TRBJ2-5, with 8 bases lining up with TRBD1. After removal of 0 bases from V and 11 bases from J, the junction contained 14 bases not matched to a gene. Looked up from germline, CDR1 is MGHRA and CDR2 is YSYEKL. CDR3 length: 16 residues.

The V call is TRBV21-1, the J call TRBJ2-7; TRBD2, as called in the table, went unchecked against the DNA. TRBV21-1 is a pseudogene. This CDR3 has 15 amino acids. CDR3 nucleotide sequence: TGTGCCAGCAGCAAACTAGGCAGTCCACTCTACGAGCAGTACTTC. It codes for CASSKLGSPLYEQYF.

This sequence joins TRBV6-5 and TRBJ2-4, with D unclear. Germline loops: CDR1 MNHEY, CDR2 SVGAGI. The CDR3 is 17 residues long. Trimming removed 0 bases at V and 0 bases at J, with 12 bases between. The CDR3 spells CASSYSTAGVAKNIQYF. CDR3 DNA: TGTGCCAGCAGTTACTCGACGGCAGGAGTAGCCAAAAACATTCAGTACTTC.

V is TRBV7-2 and J is TRBJ1-1; no clear D. V gave up 1 base and J gave up 4 bases, with 10 bases separating them. The CDR3 extends over 14 amino acids. CDR1 and CDR2 (germline): SGHTA, FQGNSA. The CDR3 DNA reads TGTGCCAGCAGCTTAGAGGCAGGTCCCACTGAAGCTTTCTTT. It yields the protein CASSLEAGPTEAFF.

The rearrangement joins TRBV6-5 to TRBJ2-3, with 9 bases lining up with TRBD2. Germline-derived CDR1 and CDR2 are MNHEY and SVGAGI. Germline trimming cut 4 bases from V and 4 bases from J; bases unmatched to any gene: 12. This CDR3 spans 17 amino acids. The CDR3 here is CASSSRRRSGGSDTQYF. In DNA form, the CDR3 reads TGTGCCAGCAGTTCCCGCAGGCGAAGCGGGGGGTCAGATACGCAGTATTTT.

This sequence joins TRBV4-1 and TRBJ1-2; 7 bases are shared with TRBD1. V trimming: 4 bases; J trimming: 2 bases; junction bases outside the gene matches: 7. This CDR3 contains 15 residues. Germline lookup yields CDR1 MGHRA and CDR2 YSYEKL. CDR3 in DNA: TGCGCCAGCAGCCTTGGAGACAGGGCCAACTATGGCTACACCTTC. Translation: CASSLGDRANYGYTF.

The rearrangement links TRBV4-1 to TRBJ2-7; D tentatively fits TRBD1 or TRBD2 (5 bases each). The better agreement between TRBJ2-5 and the DNA end casts doubt on the J call. Germline loops: CDR1 MGHRA, CDR2 YSYEKL. This CDR3 contains 15 residues. The CDR3 protein is CASSHPRGQDTTQYF. CDR3 nucleotides: TGCGCCAGCAGCCACCCTCGGGGCCAGGATACGACCCAGTACTTC.

The chain employs TRBV2 and TRBJ2-7, with D perhaps matching TRBD1 (6 bases). V was clipped by 1 base and J by 6 bases, with 16 bases between them. The CDR3 is 15 residues long. The germline CDR1 and CDR2 sequences are SNHLY and FYNNEI. In DNA form, the CDR3 reads TGTGCCAGCAGTGAAGGTGCAGGGGTAGCGCTCGAGCAGTACTTC. The encoded protein is CASSEGAGVALEQYF.

Only a few counts were recorded for this clonotype. The V gene is TRBV28, the J gene TRBJ2-5, with 7 bases aligning to TRBD2. The CDR3 is made up of 12 amino acids. Germline V gene lookup returns CDR1 MDHEN and CDR2 SYDVKM. Trimming removed 7 bases from V and 5 bases from J; junction bases left unmatched: 4. The CDR3 is CASNIGGETQYF. In nucleotides, the CDR3 is TGTGCCAGCAATATCGGGGGGGAGACCCAGTACTTC. Based on the CDR3 plus reference TRBV28 and TRBJ2-5, the full variable domain is DVKVTQSSRYLVKRTGEKVFLECVQDMDHENMFWYRQDPGLGLRLIYFSYDVKMKEKGDIPEGYSVSREKKERFSLILESASTNQTSMYLCASNIGGETQYFGPGTRLLVL.

Only a few counts were recorded for this clonotype. The rearrangement joins TRBV29-1 to TRBJ1-1; possible D gene TRBD1, 5 bases. The CDR3 consists of 14 residues. Germline V lookup: CDR1 SQVTM, CDR2 ANQGSEA. Trimming removed 6 bases at V and 0 bases at J, with 14 bases between. CDR3 DNA sequence: TGCAGCGTCGGTACCGGGACCCTGAACACTGAAGCTTTCTTT. Its protein product is CSVGTGTLNTEAFF.

The DNA of the CDR3 is TGCAGCGTTTCCGGGACTAGCCAATACAATGAGCAGTTCTTC. This gives the protein CSVSGTSQYNEQFF. V usage is TRBV29-1 and J usage is TRBJ2-1; 9 bases fit TRBD2. The CDR3 loop spans 14 amino acids. V gave up 5 bases and J gave up 4 bases; unmatched junction bases: 6. The germline CDR1 and CDR2 sequences are SQVTM and ANQGSEA.

The chain joins TRBV6-2 or TRBV6-3 to TRBJ2-1; D is undetermined. The germline gives CDR1 MNHEY, CDR2 SVGEGT. This CDR3 comprises 17 residues. V lost 1 base and J lost 0, with 13 bases in between. CDR3 sequence: CASSYFLEAISYNEQFF. The DNA for the CDR3 is TGTGCCAGCAGTTACTTCCTTGAGGCAATCTCCTACAATGAGCAGTTCTTC.

The rearrangement joins TRBV4-1 to TRBJ2-1, with D perhaps TRBD1 (6 bases). Germline-derived CDR1 and CDR2 are MGHRA and YSYEKL. The CDR3 spans 14 residues. Trimming took 0 bases from V and 10 from J, leaving 13 bases between them. CDR3 sequence (DNA): TGCGCCAGCAGCCAAGATGGCGGGCAGGGGGAGCAGTTCTTC. Protein product: CASSQDGGQGEQFF.

This clonotype was recorded a few times. J is TRBJ2-1 and V is TRBV7-2; possibly TRBD1 for D (6 bases). CDR1 is SGHTA, CDR2 FQGNSA, per germline. V was shortened by 4 bases and J by 5 bases, with 18 bases between the two germline ends. CDR3 length: 16 amino acids. Here the CDR3 DNA reads TGTGCCAGCAGCTCACCAGGGGCCTTCCCCCACAATGAGCAGTTCTTC. It is translated as CASSSPGAFPHNEQFF.

This chain joins TRBV5-5 and TRBJ1-6; D might be TRBD1 (5 bases). V dropped 0 bases and J dropped 10 bases, with 14 bases sitting between them. Germline-derived CDR1 and CDR2 are SGHKS and YYEKEE (reference sequence). The CDR3 extends over 15 amino acids. The CDR3 loop is CASSLVQGGKSPLHF. The CDR3 region has the DNA TGTGCCAGCAGCTTGGTTCAGGGAGGGAAGTCACCCCTCCACTTT.

The chain has TRBV6-5 and TRBJ2-7, with 7 bases identical to TRBD1. The end of the DNA aligns better with TRBJ2-5, so the J call may be wrong. This CDR3 region has 15 residues. Germline CDR1 and CDR2: MNHEY and SVGAGI. The DNA for the CDR3 is TGTGCCAGCAGTTTAAGACAGGGACCAAGGGAGACCCAGTACTTC. It is translated as CASSLRQGPRETQYF.